This is a list of T cell receptor beta chains from one sample in a study of blood T cell repertoires in COVID-19. Data came from immunoSEQ multiplex PCR; TCRdb stores just in-frame clones and leaves some out. The data hold about 47,000 clones, with 88% observed a single time. The sequencing sample was made of peripheral blood. The receptors were sampled from a man aged 45-65 years with active COVID-19. Both conserved end residues are part of each CDR3. Each record gives: J gene, clone size, D gene, V gene, CDR3 DNA, CDR3 protein. A D gene is named only where the DNA matches it firmly. Clone size, where shown, is once, few, many, or a class for clones that have expanded.

J gene: TRBJ1-1; clone size: .; D gene: .; V gene: TRBV19; CDR3 DNA: TGTGCCAGTAGTATAAGGAGGTCGGCAGAGAACACTGAAGCTTTCTTT; CDR3 protein: CASSIRRSAENTEAFF
J gene: TRBJ1-1; clone size: .; D gene: TRBD1; V gene: TRBV9; CDR3 DNA: TGTGCCAGCAGCCCCCGTAGACAGGGAAACACTGAAGCTTTCTTT; CDR3 protein: CASSPRRQGNTEAFF
J gene: TRBJ1-1; clone size: .; D gene: .; V gene: TRBV7-9; CDR3 DNA: TGTGCCAGCAGCGATCCCCCCGGTCAGGGTGCCACTGAAGCTTTCTTT; CDR3 protein: CASSDPPGQGATEAFF
J gene: TRBJ2-2; clone size: .; D gene: .; V gene: TRBV27; CDR3 DNA: TGTGCCAGCAGTCGCGAGGTCCCCGGGGAGCTGTTTTTT; CDR3 protein: CASSREVPGELFF
J gene: TRBJ2-7; clone size: .; D gene: TRBD1; V gene: TRBV7-2; CDR3 DNA: TGTGCCAGCAGCTTGATGGGGGCAGGGGGAATCTCCTACGAGCAGTACTTC; CDR3 protein: CASSLMGAGGISYEQYF
J gene: TRBJ2-1; clone size: .; D gene: TRBD2; V gene: TRBV27; CDR3 DNA: TGTGCCAGCAGTTATATAGCGGGAGGGCCTCACAATGAGCAGTTCTTC; CDR3 protein: CASSYIAGGPHNEQFF
J gene: TRBJ1-1; clone size: .; D gene: .; V gene: TRBV19; CDR3 DNA: TGTGCCACCAGGGGACGACAGACCAACACTGAAGCTTTCTTT; CDR3 protein: CATRGRQTNTEAFF
J gene: TRBJ2-3; clone size: .; D gene: .; V gene: TRBV12-5; CDR3 DNA: TGTGCTAGTGGTTTGCCCCTTGTCACGCAGTATTTT; CDR3 protein: CASGLPLVTQYF
J gene: TRBJ1-2; clone size: .; D gene: .; V gene: TRBV5-5; CDR3 DNA: TGTGCCAGCAGCTTGGTTCCCGGGACACCTCAACTCTATGGCTACACCTTC; CDR3 protein: CASSLVPGTPQLYGYTF
J gene: TRBJ1-1; clone size: .; D gene: .; V gene: TRBV5-5; CDR3 DNA: TGTGCCAGCAGCTTGGCAGGCATTTCGAACACTGAAGCTTTCTTT; CDR3 protein: CASSLAGISNTEAFF
J gene: TRBJ1-1; clone size: .; D gene: .; V gene: TRBV5-4; CDR3 DNA: TGTGCCAGCAGCTTGGTCGGACAGAACACTGAAGCTTTCTTT; CDR3 protein: CASSLVGQNTEAFF
J gene: TRBJ1-6; clone size: .; D gene: .; V gene: TRBV4-3; CDR3 DNA: TGCGCCAGCAGCCAAGACGGCGCTAGCTCCTATAATTCACCCCTCCACTTT; CDR3 protein: CASSQDGASSYNSPLHF
J gene: TRBJ1-6; clone size: .; D gene: .; V gene: TRBV27; CDR3 DNA: TGTGCCAGCAGTTCCCGGGGGGGTAGAAATTCACCCCTCCACTTT; CDR3 protein: CASSSRGGRNSPLHF
J gene: TRBJ1-2; clone size: .; D gene: TRBD1; V gene: TRBV9; CDR3 DNA: TGTGCCAGCAGCGGGGACAGAGGGGGCTACACCTTC; CDR3 protein: CASSGDRGGYTF
J gene: TRBJ1-2; clone size: .; D gene: .; V gene: TRBV6-5; CDR3 DNA: TGTGCCATACAGAGGAAAGGGAGTGGCTACACCTTC; CDR3 protein: CAIQRKGSGYTF
J gene: TRBJ1-5; clone size: .; D gene: TRBD1; V gene: TRBV6-2/TRBV6-3; CDR3 DNA: TGTGCCAGCAGTGGGGACGGACAGGGTCGGTTTCAGCCCCAGCATTTT; CDR3 protein: CASSGDGQGRFQPQHF
J gene: TRBJ1-2; clone size: .; D gene: .; V gene: TRBV7-9; CDR3 DNA: TGTGCCAGCAGCTCAACGATCGTACTTTCTCCTGGAGACTATGGCTACACCTTC; CDR3 protein: CASSSTIVLSPGDYGYTF
J gene: TRBJ2-7; clone size: .; D gene: TRBD2; V gene: TRBV5-1; CDR3 DNA: TGCGCCAGCAGCCACGTGGGACTAGCGGGGACCCACCGCCTCGAGCAGTACTTC; CDR3 protein: CASSHVGLAGTHRLEQYF
J gene: TRBJ1-4; clone size: .; D gene: TRBD1; V gene: TRBV5-6; CDR3 DNA: TGTGCCAGCAGCTTAGGGACAGTAAATGAAAAACTGTTTTTT; CDR3 protein: CASSLGTVNEKLFF
J gene: TRBJ2-7; clone size: .; D gene: TRBD1; V gene: TRBV7-2; CDR3 DNA: TGTGCCAGTTCGCATGGGACAGGGTTCTACGAGCAGTACTTC; CDR3 protein: CASSHGTGFYEQYF
J gene: TRBJ2-3; clone size: .; D gene: .; V gene: TRBV3-1/TRBV3-2; CDR3 DNA: TGTGCCAGCAGCCGCTTGCCCGGGGCAGATACGCAGTATTTT; CDR3 protein: CASSRLPGADTQYF
J gene: TRBJ1-6; clone size: .; D gene: TRBD1; V gene: TRBV4-1; CDR3 DNA: TGCGCCAGCAGCCAATCTACAGGGACAGTCCCCCACTTT; CDR3 protein: CASSQSTGTVPHF
J gene: TRBJ2-5; clone size: .; D gene: .; V gene: TRBV5-1; CDR3 DNA: TGCGCCAGCAGCCCCATGGGCCTAGCTCAAGAGACCCAGTACTTC; CDR3 protein: CASSPMGLAQETQYF
J gene: TRBJ2-3; clone size: once; D gene: TRBD2; V gene: TRBV6-1; CDR3 DNA: TGTGCCAGCAGTGAGGGGACCCGGGGGGGGAGCACAGATACGCAGTATTTT; CDR3 protein: CASSEGTRGGSTDTQYF
J gene: TRBJ2-2; clone size: .; D gene: .; V gene: TRBV9; CDR3 DNA: TGTGCCAGCAGCGCGCGGGACTCCTCCACCGGGGAGCTGTTTTTT; CDR3 protein: CASSARDSSTGELFF
J gene: TRBJ2-1; clone size: .; D gene: .; V gene: TRBV11-3; CDR3 DNA: TGTGCCAGCAGTTCTACTAGCAGCTCCTACAATGAGCAGTTCTTC; CDR3 protein: CASSSTSSSYNEQFF
J gene: TRBJ2-1; clone size: once; D gene: TRBD2; V gene: TRBV29-1; CDR3 DNA: TGCAGCGTTGTGGTGTTTTCGGCTAGCGGGAATGAGCAGTTCTTC; CDR3 protein: CSVVVFSASGNEQFF
J gene: TRBJ1-2; clone size: few; D gene: TRBD1; V gene: TRBV4-2; CDR3 DNA: TGTGCCAGCAGCCAAGCAGGGGGGAACTATGGCTACACCTTC; CDR3 protein: CASSQAGGNYGYTF
J gene: TRBJ1-1; clone size: .; D gene: .; V gene: TRBV6-1; CDR3 DNA: TGTGCCAGCAGTGAACGGGGTTTGACTGAAGCTTTCTTT; CDR3 protein: CASSERGLTEAFF
J gene: TRBJ2-2; clone size: .; D gene: TRBD2; V gene: TRBV27; CDR3 DNA: TGTGCCAGCAGTCCTACTAGCGGGGGGGCCGTGGGGACCGGGGAGCTGTTTTTT; CDR3 protein: CASSPTSGGAVGTGELFF
J gene: TRBJ2-5; clone size: once; D gene: .; V gene: TRBV18; CDR3 DNA: TGTGCCAGCTCCCCGGCAGGAGGGACCCAGTACTTC; CDR3 protein: CASSPAGGTQYF
J gene: TRBJ1-3; clone size: .; D gene: TRBD1; V gene: TRBV19; CDR3 DNA: TGTGCCAGTATGGTCCTCCGGGCAGGGGGTTCTGGAAACACCATATATTTT; CDR3 protein: CASMVLRAGGSGNTIYF
J gene: TRBJ1-6; clone size: .; D gene: .; V gene: TRBV5-1; CDR3 DNA: TGCGCCAGCAGCTTGGACAGGGTGAATTCACCCCTCCACTTT; CDR3 protein: CASSLDRVNSPLHF
J gene: TRBJ2-5; clone size: .; D gene: TRBD2; V gene: TRBV6-1; CDR3 DNA: TGTGCCAGCAGTGAGAGCTTAGCGGGGGGGACCCAGTACTTC; CDR3 protein: CASSESLAGGTQYF
J gene: TRBJ1-5; clone size: .; D gene: .; V gene: TRBV20-1; CDR3 DNA: TGCAGTGCCATGAATCAGCCCCAGCATTTT; CDR3 protein: CSAMNQPQHF
J gene: TRBJ2-7; clone size: .; D gene: TRBD2; V gene: TRBV6-2/TRBV6-3; CDR3 DNA: TGTGCCAGCAGTTCCCTTCCCTTCGAGCGGGGCGTCTCCTACGAGCAGTACTTC; CDR3 protein: CASSSLPFERGVSYEQYF
J gene: TRBJ2-5; clone size: .; D gene: .; V gene: TRBV7-2; CDR3 DNA: TGTGCCAGCAGCTTATTCCAGGGTGTAGAAGAGACCCAGTACTTC; CDR3 protein: CASSLFQGVEETQYF
J gene: TRBJ1-2; clone size: .; D gene: .; V gene: TRBV4-2; CDR3 DNA: TGTGCCAGCAGCCAACCGGAGACCTATGGCTACACCTTC; CDR3 protein: CASSQPETYGYTF
J gene: TRBJ2-5; clone size: .; D gene: .; V gene: TRBV5-8; CDR3 DNA: TGTGCCAGCAGCTTGGGGCGGGGCCACGGGGAGACCCAGTACTTC; CDR3 protein: CASSLGRGHGETQYF
J gene: TRBJ2-3; clone size: .; D gene: TRBD1; V gene: TRBV25-1; CDR3 DNA: TGTGCCAGCAGTGGAACTCGGGACAGGGAAGGAGATACGCAGTATTTT; CDR3 protein: CASSGTRDREGDTQYF
J gene: TRBJ1-1; clone size: once; D gene: .; V gene: TRBV7-2; CDR3 DNA: TGTGCCAGCAGCCTGGACAGCCGGGAATTGAACACTGAAGCTTTCTTT; CDR3 protein: CASSLDSRELNTEAFF
J gene: TRBJ1-1; clone size: .; D gene: TRBD1; V gene: TRBV3-1/TRBV3-2; CDR3 DNA: TGTGCCAGCCTCCGGGACAGGGGAATTTTGAACACTGAAGCTTTCTTT; CDR3 protein: CASLRDRGILNTEAFF
J gene: TRBJ2-5; clone size: once; D gene: .; V gene: TRBV13; CDR3 DNA: TGTGCCAGCGGTTTCCTCGGGGAGACCCAGTACTTC; CDR3 protein: CASGFLGETQYF
J gene: TRBJ2-1; clone size: .; D gene: .; V gene: TRBV6-1; CDR3 DNA: TGTGCCAGCAGTGTCCTAGTAGCTGCGGGGTTCAGCGATGAGCAGTTCTTC; CDR3 protein: CASSVLVAAGFSDEQFF
J gene: TRBJ2-1; clone size: once; D gene: TRBD1; V gene: TRBV6-6; CDR3 DNA: TGTGCCAGCAAGAACCCGGGACAGGGGAAACCGAATGAGCAGTTCTTC; CDR3 protein: CASKNPGQGKPNEQFF
J gene: TRBJ2-1; clone size: .; D gene: TRBD2; V gene: TRBV12-5; CDR3 DNA: TGTGCTAGTGAAGGGACTAGCGGTTACAATGAGCAGTTCTTC; CDR3 protein: CASEGTSGYNEQFF
J gene: TRBJ1-4; clone size: .; D gene: .; V gene: TRBV5-1; CDR3 DNA: TGCGCCAGCAGCTTGAGGAGGGGTGGGGGTCCTGAAAAACTGTTTTTT; CDR3 protein: CASSLRRGGGPEKLFF
J gene: TRBJ1-6; clone size: .; D gene: .; V gene: TRBV6-6; CDR3 DNA: TGTGCCAGCAGTACATCAGGGAATCCCTTATCACCCCTCCACTTT; CDR3 protein: CASSTSGNPLSPLHF
J gene: TRBJ2-2; clone size: .; D gene: TRBD1; V gene: TRBV7-6; CDR3 DNA: TGTGCCAGCAGCTTAAGACAGGGTCAAAACACCGGGGAGCTGTTTTTT; CDR3 protein: CASSLRQGQNTGELFF
J gene: TRBJ2-4; clone size: .; D gene: .; V gene: TRBV5-1; CDR3 DNA: TGCGCCAGCAGCTTGGCTACAGGGTCGGTCAAAAACATTCAGTACTTC; CDR3 protein: CASSLATGSVKNIQYF
J gene: TRBJ2-3; clone size: .; D gene: TRBD2; V gene: TRBV7-9; CDR3 DNA: TGTGCCAGCAGCTCTAACGGGGTTGGTGGGCTAGCGGGCCCAGATACGCAGTATTTT; CDR3 protein: CASSSNGVGGLAGPDTQYF
J gene: TRBJ2-5; clone size: once; D gene: .; V gene: TRBV6-4; CDR3 DNA: TGTGCCAGCAGTGTCTGGGCGGGGGAGACCCAGTACTTC; CDR3 protein: CASSVWAGETQYF
J gene: TRBJ2-7; clone size: .; D gene: TRBD2; V gene: TRBV2; CDR3 DNA: TGTGCCAGCTTGGGAGGGGTCTACGAGCAGTACTTC; CDR3 protein: CASLGGVYEQYF